The rows below give T cell receptor beta chains drawn from one sample of a study of TIL therapy for anti-PD-1-resistant metastatic lung cancer. Only in-frame clones appear in the TCRdb table, and some are missing; sequencing was by immunoSEQ multiplex PCR. Altogether approximately 97,000 clones are present, around three fifths being singletons, with the ten largest covering around 9.9%. The material sequenced was tumor tissue, taken at baseline. These receptors all stem from a person between 30 and 79 years old with non-small cell lung cancer. Both conserved end residues are trimmed from each CDR3. The order of the fields is CDR3 length, J gene, V gene, D gene, CDR3 protein. D genes are given only for firm matches.

14 TRBJ2-6 TRBV5-1 NA ASSLAGISGANVLT
13 TRBJ1-1 TRBV28 NA ASSPIRQGLTEAF
11 TRBJ2-5 TRBV6-6 NA ASTQGAQETQY
12 TRBJ2-7 TRBV15 NA ATSPLGGRYEQY
11 TRBJ2-5 TRBV7-9 NA ASSLGQVETQY
17 TRBJ1-3 TRBV6-2/TRBV6-3 NA ASSPPIGWGSSGGNTIY
12 TRBJ1-4 TRBV30 NA AWREQGTNEKLF
13 TRBJ2-2 TRBV9 NA ASSVGHPVYGELF
12 TRBJ1-2 TRBV6-5 NA ASSYRGPSYGYT
14 TRBJ2-3 TRBV9 TRBD2 ASSFEPGLAFATQY
12 TRBJ2-5 TRBV11-2 NA ASSFARTQETQY
13 TRBJ1-2 TRBV5-4 NA ASSSGPGPNYGYT
12 TRBJ2-7 TRBV11-2 TRBD1 ASSLENTGGGQY
13 TRBJ1-1 TRBV5-1 TRBD1 ASSTGGQGLPEAF
13 TRBJ2-3 TRBV5-1 NA ASSLAGGGTDTQY
10 TRBJ1-1 TRBV10-3 NA AISAGVREAF
14 TRBJ1-2 TRBV6-5 NA ASSYSGTWGNYGYT
14 TRBJ1-2 TRBV14 NA ASSPATGGGIGGYT
18 TRBJ1-2 TRBV11-2 NA ASSLEGGQTAGFQSYGYT
11 TRBJ2-3 TRBV28 NA ASFPASTDTQY
14 TRBJ2-5 TRBV28 TRBD1 ASSFGSTGGGETQY
13 TRBJ1-6 TRBV2 NA ASSSGQSYNSPLH
12 TRBJ2-7 TRBV27 TRBD1 ASSPWDRTYEQY
12 TRBJ2-5 TRBV19 NA ASSVPSLVETQY
12 TRBJ1-1 TRBV9 TRBD1 ASSVGTGVAEAF
11 TRBJ2-7 TRBV24-1 NA ATSEPARGEQY
10 TRBJ1-1 TRBV29-1 NA SVGRGNTEAF
13 TRBJ2-7 TRBV6-5 TRBD1 ASSWGQGPTYEQY
13 TRBJ1-6 TRBV9 NA ASSVGAGRGSPLH
12 TRBJ2-2 TRBV30 TRBD1 AWRPGQGAGELF
14 TRBJ2-3 TRBV6-6 TRBD2 ASSYFLAGGGNTQY
13 TRBJ2-2 TRBV19 NA ASSAGTLNTGELF
10 TRBJ1-1 TRBV15 NA ATSGGSPEAF
14 TRBJ2-1 TRBV7-8 NA ASSLRGASSYNEQF
10 TRBJ2-3 TRBV4-1 NA ASCPALGTQY
12 TRBJ2-3 TRBV2 NA ATSGLLFTDTQY
14 TRBJ2-5 TRBV11-2 NA ASSLGFSAGSETQY
16 TRBJ2-2 TRBV5-1 TRBD1 ASTLPPGQGDYTGELF
15 TRBJ2-1 TRBV27 TRBD2 ASSLWFGLAPLNEQF
12 TRBJ1-5 TRBV19 NA ASRAGTINQPQH
14 TRBJ1-5 TRBV28 TRBD1 ASSTRDRVVGQPQH
14 TRBJ2-7 TRBV5-1 TRBD1 ASSSGNRTGEYEQY
13 TRBJ2-1 TRBV2 TRBD1 ASSRDRGQWNEQF
11 TRBJ2-1 TRBV29-1 TRBD2 SGRLAGVNEQF
7 TRBJ2-3 TRBV20-1 NA SGPDTQY
12 TRBJ1-5 TRBV7-2 NA ASSLGLNNQPQH
11 TRBJ1-1 TRBV18 NA ASSDLGGTEAF
13 TRBJ1-2 TRBV7-2 NA ASSLMDSRGYGYT
11 TRBJ2-5 TRBV7-2 TRBD1 ASSPDRVETQY
12 TRBJ2-7 TRBV2 TRBD2 ASTRPGRAYEQY
11 TRBJ2-7 TRBV7-2 NA ASSLRETYEQY
15 TRBJ1-1 TRBV18 NA ASSPRDRLVANTEAF
9 TRBJ1-1 TRBV10-2 NA ASRKEILAF
10 TRBJ1-5 TRBV24-1 NA ATSDWDQPQH
12 TRBJ2-7 TRBV2 NA ASRRTDYSYEQY